This T cell receptor (beta chain) was observed in a study of blood T cells in healthy people across ages. The study's findings and limits: Because sorting was not performed, PBMCs prevented conclusive naive versus antigen-experienced comparison.

Using a J-beta primer mix together with a sample-barcoded 5' primer, a second PCR was run for roughly 6 to 12 cycles. From the 5' RACE reads, TCRdb called clonotypes with MiXCR, one entry per CDR3 protein. The repertoire includes roughly 930,000 distinct CDR3 sequences, 40% to 60% of them detected once, and 13% sits in the top ten. This CDR3 has 14 amino acids. The J segment lost 7 bases and the V segment lost 3 bases, leaving 7 bases of the junction unmatched. As concerns this clonotype: The target antigen is unknown.

The sequence was collected from a man aged 30 to 39 in good health. This chain connects TRBV12-3 or TRBV12-4 to TRBJ2-5; 8 bases match TRBD1. The specimen sequenced was blood. CDR3: CASSLETGVGTQYF. CDR3 sequence (DNA): TGTGCCAGCAGTTTGGAGACAGGGGTAGGGACCCAGTACTTC.